Listed below are T cell receptor beta chains from one sample, sequenced in a study of T cell responses to AZD1222 COVID-19 vaccine. Assay used: immunoSEQ multiplex PCR; TCRdb lists only in-frame clones, some missing. This sample carries 150,000 to 160,000 clones, 80% to 90% of them seen once, and the ten largest clones take 5.5%. Sequencing used peripheral blood, obtained on day 0 of MenACWY control vaccination. All receptors derive from an adult in good health. Each CDR3 is given with its conserved first and last residue.

J gene | V gene | CDR3 protein
TRBJ1-3 | TRBV4-1 | CASSQVSLRLASGNTIYF
TRBJ2-5 | TRBV25-1 | CASSERDSFGRQYF
TRBJ2-2 | TRBV10-3 | CAISEGQALWSVGELFF
TRBJ1-2 | TRBV3-1/TRBV3-2 | CASRYGTGNGYTF
TRBJ1-2 | TRBV9 | CASSGYSRYGYTF
TRBJ2-3 | TRBV7-6 | CASKRIYSSTDTQYF
TRBJ2-1 | TRBV5-1 | CASSLPVGVSGEGEQFF
TRBJ2-7 | TRBV28 | CAISQPPSPGEQYF
TRBJ1-1 | TRBV5-1 | CASSLNPPGGVATEAFF
TRBJ1-6 | TRBV2 | CASSELGALSPLHF
TRBJ2-2 | TRBV5-1 | CASSSLPGDGELFF
TRBJ1-1 | TRBV6-1 | CASSEGQPNTEAFF
TRBJ2-3 | TRBV9 | CASSPRTMTDTQYF
TRBJ2-7 | TRBV2 | CASSPRAWADSYEQYF
TRBJ1-2 | TRBV2 | CASSEDRRVNYGYTF
TRBJ1-4 | TRBV5-4 | CASSLAARGPEKLFF
TRBJ2-1 | TRBV6-1 | CASLHSGKEGEQFF
TRBJ1-5 | TRBV10-3 | CAISPGTGGYYQPQHF
TRBJ1-1 | TRBV2 | CASSETGGAITEAFF
TRBJ1-4 | TRBV20-1 | CSASYELRSNEKLFF
TRBJ1-2 | TRBV13 | CASSLNVGGGYTF
TRBJ2-3 | TRBV27 | CASSLLQSTDTQYF
TRBJ2-1 | TRBV14 | CASTDRVSHEQFF
TRBJ1-5 | TRBV3-1/TRBV3-2 | CASSPWGNEPQHF
TRBJ2-3 | TRBV28 | CASSLLALSTDTQYF